This note documents a single TCR beta chain sequence. This sample stems from a study of shared clonotypes between healthy human individuals. The CDR3 has 15 amino acids. Germline lookup yields CDR1 SGHRS and CDR2 YFSETQ. V was cut by 2 bases and J by 0 bases, with 8 bases left in between. Positively selected for CCR7, the CD45RO-negative cells used as naive CD8 cells excluded terminally differentiated effector memory CD45RA+ cells. TCRdb's table, derived via immunoSEQ multiplex PCR, lists solely in-frame clones and lacks some. The sample has approximately 2,200,000 clones, more than 85% seen once; the top ten hold around 1.7%.

The receptor's source is a man aged 18 to 29 in good health. Some clones in this sample may be carry-over from other donors' samples. Sequenced material: naive CD8+ T cells from PBMCs. This chain joins TRBV5-1 and TRBJ2-2, with D hard to call. The DNA of the CDR3 is TGCGCCAGCAGCTTTGGCAGATCGAACACCGGGGAGCTGTTTTTT. Protein: CASSFGRSNTGELFF.